A selection of T cell receptor beta chains follows, all from one sample in a study of patients and donors after allogeneic stem cell transplantation. TCRdb re-derived calls from the RT-PCR reads in MiXCR, one entry per CDR3 protein. This table has approximately 150,000 distinct CDR3 sequences, around 28% appearing once. The sample taken for sequencing was blood, either unsorted or a sorted T cell fraction (not recorded which). The receptors were sampled from a human donor who was either an allogeneic HSCT recipient or a stem cell or donor lymphocyte infusion donor (not recorded which). It is not recorded whose cells these are; they may come from a transplant donor. The CDR3 runs from the conserved cysteine through the conserved F or W.

j_call | v_call | cdr3_aa
TRBJ1-2 | TRBV7-2 | CASSLRGGGAHGYTF
TRBJ1-5 | TRBV15 | CATSRDPNQPQHF
TRBJ1-6 | TRBV10-1 | CASSRTYSPLHF
TRBJ2-3 | TRBV21-1 | CASEQGSSPPADTQYF
TRBJ2-3 | TRBV9 | CASSVGRRGGVNTDTQYF
TRBJ2-7 | TRBV28 | CASSTLRVGEQYF
TRBJ1-3 | TRBV4-3 | CASSQNRNTIYF
TRBJ2-2 | TRBV7-2 | CASSLLAGLNTGELFF
TRBJ2-3 | TRBV20-1 | CSAHPSTDTQYF
TRBJ1-2 | TRBV7-9 | CASSLQSYGYTF
TRBJ1-2 | TRBV12-3/TRBV12-4 | CASSTGQGVGYTF
TRBJ1-6 | TRBV27 | CASSLWGYSPLHF
TRBJ2-1 | TRBV4-3 | CASSHDWVTYNEQFF
TRBJ2-5 | TRBV3-1 | CASSQVGETQYF
TRBJ2-1 | TRBV12-3/TRBV12-4 | CASSRAGTSYNEQFF
TRBJ2-7 | TRBV6-2/TRBV6-3 | CASSSGPNSYEQYF
TRBJ2-7 | TRBV25-1 | CASSAPPYEQYF
TRBJ2-7 | TRBV11-3 | CASSNRQGVGEQYF
TRBJ2-7 | TRBV28 | CASSFWSSGYEQYF
TRBJ1-1 | TRBV4-2 | CARSQVIWPPNTEAFF
TRBJ1-5 | TRBV19 | CASSRGHRVRNQPQHF
TRBJ1-2 | TRBV15 | CATSRGGSLESGYTF